This entry lists 27 T cell receptor beta chains sequenced from one sample in a study of radiotherapy plus CTLA-4 blockade in lung cancer (dated by TCRdb to 2016 to 2019). Library generation was performed with the immunoSEQ multiplex PCR assay. Held by TCRdb, this immuneACCESS table contains in-frame sequences only and omits some clones. Under half of the omission traces to an unresolved V gene where checked; the cause of the rest is unknown. The sample table shows just under 45,000 clones, and approximately 67% are seen once. The top ten clones comprise around a quarter of the sample. Sequenced here: peripheral blood, sampled from a patient treated with radiotherapy plus ipilimumab. The source is a human donor with non-small cell lung cancer who had a partial response to radiotherapy plus ipilimumab.

The V gene is TRBV25-1, the J gene TRBJ1-2, with D maybe TRBD1 (6 bases). This CDR3 is built from 16 residues. V was cut by 4 bases and J by 2 bases, with 17 bases left in between. Looked up from germline, CDR1 is MGHDK and CDR2 is SYGVNS. The CDR3 here is CASSGPLWQGNYGYTF. DNA of the CDR3: TGTGCCAGCAGTGGCCCTTTATGGCAGGGGAACTATGGCTACACCTTC.

This sequence joins TRBV6-1 and TRBJ2-1; 8 bases fit TRBD2. V shed 2 bases and J 7 bases; nucleotides not matched to a gene: 10. This CDR3 spans 16 amino acids. Germline V lookup: CDR1 MNHNS, CDR2 SASEGT. The CDR3 is CASSERWASGWNEQFF. Written as DNA, the CDR3 is TGTGCCAGCAGTGAAAGATGGGCTAGCGGGTGGAATGAGCAGTTCTTC.

The chain is built from TRBV4-2 and TRBJ2-7; 8 nucleotides align to TRBD1. Germline CDR1 LGHNA, CDR2 YNFKEQ. This CDR3 has 20 residues. With 1 base clipped from V and 0 bases from J, the junction kept 17 bases outside the gene matches. DNA for the CDR3: TGTGCCAGCAGCCAAGTAAGTTCCGGGTGGGGACAGGAATACTCCTACGAGCAGTACTTC. Its protein is CASSQVSSGWGQEYSYEQYF.

The V gene is TRBV11-2, the J gene TRBJ2-7; the match to TRBD1 covers 9 bases. Germline V gives CDR1 SGHAT, CDR2 FQNNGV. V trimming: 1 base; J trimming: 12 bases; junction bases outside the gene matches: 10. The length of the CDR3 is 14 residues. The CDR3 sequence is CASSLGTGTGMLYF. In DNA, the CDR3 is TGTGCCAGCAGCTTAGGGACCGGGACAGGGATGTTGTACTTC.

The gene calls are TRBV19 and TRBJ1-1, with TRBD1 matching over 8 bases. This CDR3 is 14 amino acids long. CDR1 and CDR2 from the germline V gene are LNHDA and SQIVND (reference sequence). The J segment lost 5 bases and the V segment lost 3 bases, leaving 5 bases of the junction unmatched. This CDR3 is CASSIQGADTEAFF. DNA of the CDR3: TGTGCCAGTAGTATCCAGGGGGCAGATACTGAAGCTTTCTTT.

V gene TRBV6-5 combines with J gene TRBJ2-5; TRBD2 agrees at 7 bases. The CDR3 runs 15 residues. V gave up 8 bases and J gave up 2 bases; unmatched junction bases: 11. Germline CDR1 reads MNHEY; CDR2 reads SVGAGI. CDR3 amino acids: CASVTVRAGQETQYF. The CDR3 nucleotides are TGTGCCAGCGTTACGGTCCGAGCGGGGCAAGAGACCCAGTACTTC.

The genes are TRBV2 and TRBJ2-2; tentatively, D is TRBD1 (5 bases). The CDR3 consists of 13 residues. V lost 3 bases, J lost 4 bases, and 6 bases lay in between. Looked up from germline, CDR1 is SNHLY and CDR2 is FYNNEI. The CDR3 DNA is TGTGCCAGCAGTGAGGGGCCCACCGGGGAGCTGTTTTTT. Amino acid sequence: CASSEGPTGELFF.

The chain employs TRBV6-6 and TRBJ1-1; D uncertain. Trimming took 6 bases from V and 4 from J, leaving 12 bases between them. This CDR3 is built from 13 residues. Germline lookup yields CDR1 MNHNY and CDR2 SVGAGI (reference sequence). CDR3 amino acids: CASSLTRATEAFF. DNA for the CDR3: TGTGCCAGCAGCCTTACGAGGGCCACTGAAGCTTTCTTT.

The V and J genes are TRBV7-9 and TRBJ2-3; TRBD2 aligns across 9 bases. This CDR3 is built from 16 residues. The germline V gene has CDR1 SEHNR and CDR2 FQNEAQ (reference sequence). The V segment lost 1 base and the J segment 0 bases; nucleotides outside the gene matches: 2. The CDR3 DNA sequence: TGTGCCAGCAGCTTAGTGGCGGGAGGGAGCACAGATACGCAGTATTTT. Residues: CASSLVAGGSTDTQYF.

This clone was seen only once. J is TRBJ1-2 and V is TRBV28, with D perhaps TRBD1 (6 bases). Deletions cut 4 bases from V and 7 bases from J, with 13 bases between. Germline CDR1 is MDHEN and CDR2 is SYDVKM. The CDR3 is 13 residues long. The CDR3 DNA reads TGTGCCAGCAGTTCGGGGGGCGGGAGTGGCTACACCTTC. This sequence encodes CASSSGGGSGYTF.

This chain links TRBV6-5 with TRBJ2-2; maybe TRBD2 (6 bases). Germline lookup yields CDR1 MNHEY and CDR2 SVGAGI. The CDR3 extends over 15 amino acids. V was trimmed by 2 bases and J by 5 bases, leaving 12 bases between them. DNA for the CDR3: TGTGCCAGCAGTTACAACCGAGGAGGGACCGGGGAGCTGTTTTTT. This encodes CASSYNRGGTGELFF.

Regarding this clone: Sequence at one end of the junction differs from germline and may be a read error. The V call is TRBV7-7, the J call TRBJ1-1; maybe TRBD1 (5 bases). This CDR3 is 13 amino acids long. The germline CDR1 and CDR2 sequences are SSHAT and FNYEAQ (reference sequence). CDR3 sequence: CASSLTGNTEAFF. CDR3 in DNA: TGTGCTAGCAGCTTAACAGGGAACACTGAAGCTTTCTTT.

A note on this clone: Sequence at one end of the junction differs from germline and may be a read error. The chain carries TRBV7-7 and TRBJ2-3; D gene ambiguous. This CDR3 region has 13 residues. Per the germline V gene, CDR1 is SSHAT and CDR2 is FNYEAQ (reference sequence). The CDR3 protein is CASSFGLTDTQYF. Written as DNA, the CDR3 is TGTGCTAGCAGCTTCGGGTTGACAGATACGCAGTATTTT.

The chain recombines TRBV19 with TRBJ1-1; maybe TRBD1 (5 bases). The CDR3 has 15 amino acids. Germline V gene lookup returns CDR1 LNHDA and CDR2 SQIVND (reference sequence). Trimming took 1 base from V and 3 from J, leaving 12 bases between them. In nucleotides, the CDR3 is TGTGCCAGTAGTATAGGGGGCCAGGTGGACACTGAAGCTTTCTTT. Amino acids: CASSIGGQVDTEAFF.

The sample holds one count of this clone. The rearrangement links TRBV7-3 to TRBJ2-3, with 13 bases identical to TRBD2. CDR3 size: 20 residues. The trim removed 0 bases at V and 1 base at J, leaving 10 bases unmatched. CDR1 SGHTA and CDR2 FQGTGA come from the germline V gene. The CDR3 spells CASSLTPGLAGEGGTDTQYF. In DNA, the CDR3 is TGTGCCAGCAGCTTAACCCCCGGACTAGCGGGAGAGGGGGGCACAGATACGCAGTATTTT. The variable domain in full, completed from reference TRBV7-3 and TRBJ2-3, reads GAGVSQTPSNKVTEKGKYVELRCDPISGHTALYWYRQSLGQGPEFLIYFQGTGAADDSGLPNDRFFAVRPEGSVSTLKIQRTERGDSAVYLCASSLTPGLAGEGGTDTQYFGPGTRLTVL.

This clone came up a few times. This chain uses TRBV16 with TRBJ1-2; D remains unclear. The germline CDR1 and CDR2 sequences are KGHSY and FQNENV. The CDR3 is 14 amino acids. V lost 0 bases and J lost 4, with 9 bases in between. CDR3 bases: TGTGCCAGCAGCCAATCCGGTGGCGGCTATGGCTACACCTTC. Its protein product is CASSQSGGGYGYTF.

Regarding this clone: Other DNA sequences in this sample translate to the same CDR3. The rearrangement uses TRBV15 and TRBJ2-3; a weak D match, TRBD1 (7 bases). The germline gives CDR1 LNHNV, CDR2 YYDKDF (reference sequence). This CDR3 region has 17 residues. V was pared by 4 bases and J by 2 bases, with 19 bases between. The DNA for the CDR3 is TGTGCCACCAGCAAGTCGCGAGGGGGCGGGACCACAGATACGCAGTATTTT. Translating it yields CATSKSRGGGTTDTQYF.

The chain has TRBV11-1 and TRBJ2-5; perhaps TRBD1 as D (6 bases). The CDR3 covers 13 residues. Germline V gene lookup returns CDR1 SGHAT and CDR2 FQDESV (reference sequence). V lost 5 bases to trimming and J lost 4 bases, with 11 bases between them. As DNA, the CDR3 is TGTGCCAGCAGCATACAGGGTCGAGAGACCCAGTACTTC. It yields the protein CASSIQGRETQYF.

This clone was counted only a few times. CDR3 sequence: CASQEPAGELFF. DNA of the CDR3: TGTGCCAGCCAAGAGCCGGCCGGGGAGCTGTTTTTT. The chain employs TRBV7-9 and TRBJ2-2; no reliable D call. The CDR3 totals 12 residues. Germline loops: CDR1 SEHNR, CDR2 FQNEAQ (reference sequence). Trimming cost V 8 bases and J 6 bases, with 10 bases left between them.

The genes are TRBV11-2 and TRBJ2-5, with 7 bases that match TRBD1. The J call is doubtful: the DNA matches TRBJ2-7 better. This CDR3 has 14 residues. The germline V gene encodes CDR1 SGHAT and CDR2 FQNNGV. The chain's CDR3 is CASSPRTGFPEQYF. CDR3 DNA: TGTGCCAGCAGCCCACGGACAGGTTTTCCCGAGCAGTACTTC.

The chain carries TRBV4-3 and TRBJ2-5; 12 bases fit TRBD2. The V gene end was trimmed by 0 bases and the J gene end by 5 bases; junction bases not matched to a gene: 7. Germline V gene sequence: CDR1 LGHNA, CDR2 YSLEER. The CDR3 consists of 17 residues. CDR3 nucleotides: TGCGCCAGCAGCCAAGACGCACTAGCGGGGGGTACGGAGACCCAGTACTTC. It encodes CASSQDALAGGTETQYF.

About this clone itself: Other DNA sequences from this sample encode an identical CDR3 as well. The chain has TRBV9 and TRBJ2-7; possibly TRBD2 for D (5 bases). Between the trimmed V and J ends, which lost 3 bases and 5 bases, there was a span of 12 bases. There are 13 residues in the CDR3. Germline CDR1 and CDR2: SGDLS and YYNGEE. Written as DNA, the CDR3 is TGTGCCAGCAGCGAGGCCGCGGAGGACGAGCAGTACTTC. Translating it yields CASSEAAEDEQYF.

This chain joins TRBV19 and TRBJ1-4, with D possibly being TRBD1 (6 bases). The ends were cut back, 8 bases at V and 5 bases at J, with 18 bases in the middle. The germline V gene encodes CDR1 LNHDA and CDR2 SQIVND (reference sequence). The CDR3 loop spans 15 amino acids. The CDR3 loop reads CASSPQDRPNEKLFF. The CDR3 DNA is TGTGCCAGTTCCCCCCAAGACAGGCCCAATGAAAAACTGTTTTTT.

The chain is built from TRBV19 and TRBJ1-2; 8 bases map to TRBD1. The trim removed 2 bases at V and 7 bases at J, leaving 12 bases unmatched. This CDR3 contains 16 residues. Germline V gene data show CDR1 as LNHDA and CDR2 as SQIVND (reference sequence). CDR3 protein: CASSIQGARHLVGYTF. CDR3 DNA sequence: TGTGCCAGTAGTATACAGGGGGCCCGACACCTGGTTGGCTACACCTTC.

Comment on this clone: At one end the junction does not follow the germline gene, possibly because of a read error. DNA of the CDR3: TGTGCCAGCACTTCAACCTCAGGGTACTATGGCCACACCTTC. It encodes CASTSTSGYYGHTF. V usage is TRBV6-1 and J usage is TRBJ1-2, with TRBD1 as a possible D gene (5 bases). The CDR3 runs to 14 residues. From germline, CDR1 is MNHNS and CDR2 SASEGT.

The chain uses TRBV5-1 and TRBJ1-1, with D uncertain. The CDR3 sequence is 16 residues long. Looked up from germline, CDR1 is SGHRS and CDR2 is YFSETQ. The V end was cut by 0 bases, the J end by 5 bases, with 17 bases between. The CDR3 DNA reads as TGCGCCAGCAGCTTGGTTGGGTTTCTGGCAGGAACTGAAGCTTTCTTT. Translation gives CASSLVGFLAGTEAFF.

This clone was seen a handful of times. In nucleotides, the CDR3 is TGTGCCAGCAGCTACAGGGGGCCGAACTACGAGCAGTACTTC. It specifies CASSYRGPNYEQYF. The V and J genes are TRBV5-6 and TRBJ2-7, with 9 positions matching TRBD1. The ends lost 3 bases at V and 3 bases at J; junction bases unmatched: 4. CDR1 and CDR2 from the germline V gene are SGHDT and YYEEEE. The CDR3 loop spans 14 amino acids.